Sequencing of this T cell receptor beta chain was carried out in a study of blood T cell repertoires in COVID-19. Study-wide context: COVID-19 samples from acute and convalescent phases originated in the United States, Italy and Spain.

Recovered Cohort 3 donors showed two negative PCRs, clearance, or symptom resolution. This CDR3 has 15 residues. The junction had 5 bases not matched to a gene; V was cut back by 1 base and J by 2 bases. The germline V gene encodes CDR1 SGHRS and CDR2 YFSETQ. Per the original data handling: By means of reference gene primer amplification, nucleated cell counts were estimated. Only in-frame clones appear in the TCRdb table, and some are missing; sequencing was by immunoSEQ multiplex PCR. D and trimming come from the DNA, and the V and J calls and clone size come from that table. In the table there are about 320,000 clones, about nine tenths of which are singletons.

This receptor was obtained from a woman aged 18-35 years who had recovered from COVID-19. Sample: PBMCs or T cells enriched from blood (not recorded which). The gene calls are TRBV5-1 and TRBJ2-7, with 8 positions matching TRBD2. CDR3 region: CASSLSAGGPYEQYF. CDR3 sequence (DNA): TGCGCCAGCAGCTTGTCGGCGGGGGGACCCTACGAGCAGTACTTC.